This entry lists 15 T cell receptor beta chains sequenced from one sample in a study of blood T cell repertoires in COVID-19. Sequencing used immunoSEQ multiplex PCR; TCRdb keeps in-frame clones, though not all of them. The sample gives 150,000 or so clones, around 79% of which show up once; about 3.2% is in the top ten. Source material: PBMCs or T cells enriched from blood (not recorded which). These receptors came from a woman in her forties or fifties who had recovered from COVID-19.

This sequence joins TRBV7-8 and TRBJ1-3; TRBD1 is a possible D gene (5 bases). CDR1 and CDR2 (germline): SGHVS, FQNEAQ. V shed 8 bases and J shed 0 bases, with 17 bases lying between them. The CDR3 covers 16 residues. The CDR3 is CASLRGQRDSGNTIYF. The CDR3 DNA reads TGTGCCAGCTTAAGGGGCCAGCGGGACTCTGGAAACACCATATATTTT.

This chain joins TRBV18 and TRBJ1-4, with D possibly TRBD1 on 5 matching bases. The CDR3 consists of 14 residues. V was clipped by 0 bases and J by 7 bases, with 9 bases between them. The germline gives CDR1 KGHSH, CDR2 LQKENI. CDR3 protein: CASSPPAQVEKLFF. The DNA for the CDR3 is TGTGCCAGCTCACCACCCGCACAGGTTGAAAAACTGTTTTTT.

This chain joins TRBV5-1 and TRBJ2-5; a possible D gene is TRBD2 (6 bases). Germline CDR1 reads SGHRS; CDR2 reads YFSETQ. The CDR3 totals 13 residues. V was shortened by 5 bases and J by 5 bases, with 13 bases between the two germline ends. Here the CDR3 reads CASRVRGGETQYF. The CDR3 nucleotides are TGCGCCAGCAGAGTGCGGGGTGGTGAGACCCAGTACTTC.

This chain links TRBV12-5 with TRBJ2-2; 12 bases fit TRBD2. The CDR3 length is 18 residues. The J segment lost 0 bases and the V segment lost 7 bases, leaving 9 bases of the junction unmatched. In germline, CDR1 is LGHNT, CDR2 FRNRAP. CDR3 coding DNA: TGTGCTAGTGCTAGCGGGACTAGCGGGTATTCGAACACCGGGGAGCTGTTTTTT. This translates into CASASGTSGYSNTGELFF.

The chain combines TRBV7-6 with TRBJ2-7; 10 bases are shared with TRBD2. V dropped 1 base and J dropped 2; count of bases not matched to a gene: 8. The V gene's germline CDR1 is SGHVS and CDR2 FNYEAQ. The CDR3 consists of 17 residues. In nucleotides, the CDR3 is TGTGCCAGCAGCTTAGTACAGGGGCTAGCGGGAGCCTACGAGCAGTACTTC. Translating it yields CASSLVQGLAGAYEQYF.

CDR3 residues: CASYTGQFSNQPQHF. CDR3 bases: TGTGCCAGTTATACAGGACAATTTAGCAATCAGCCCCAGCATTTT. V and J are TRBV6-5 and TRBJ1-5; the D gene is possibly TRBD1 (5 bases). The V gene lost 9 bases and the J gene lost 0 bases, with 15 bases spanning the gap. This CDR3 has 15 amino acids. The germline gives CDR1 MNHEY, CDR2 SVGAGI.

The CDR3 here is CASSLRDGSREQFF. CDR3 DNA: TGTGCCAGCAGTTTACGGGACGGGAGCAGGGAGCAGTTCTTC. The chain employs TRBV7-3 and TRBJ2-1, with D possibly matching TRBD2 (6 bases). The length of the CDR3 is 14 residues. CDR1 and CDR2 from the germline V gene are SGHTA and FQGTGA. V was shortened by 6 bases and J by 10 bases, with 19 bases between the two germline ends.

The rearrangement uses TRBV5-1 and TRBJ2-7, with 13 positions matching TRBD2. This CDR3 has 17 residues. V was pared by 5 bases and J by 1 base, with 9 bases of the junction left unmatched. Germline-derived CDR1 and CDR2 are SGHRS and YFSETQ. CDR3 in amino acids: CASSQGLAGVDSYEQYF. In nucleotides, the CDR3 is TGCGCCAGCAGTCAAGGACTAGCGGGAGTCGATTCCTACGAGCAGTACTTC. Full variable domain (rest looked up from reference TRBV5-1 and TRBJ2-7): KAGVTQTPRYLIKTRGQQVTLSCSPISGHRSVSWYQQTPGQGLQFLFEYFSETQRNKGNFPGRFSGRQFSNSRSEMNVSTLELGDSALYLCASSQGLAGVDSYEQYFGPGTRLTVT.

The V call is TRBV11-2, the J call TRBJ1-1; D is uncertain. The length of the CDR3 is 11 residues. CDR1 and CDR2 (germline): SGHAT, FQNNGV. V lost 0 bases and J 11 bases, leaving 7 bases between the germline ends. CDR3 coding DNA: TGTGCCAGCAGCTTAGACCACCGGGCTTTCTTT. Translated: CASSLDHRAFF.

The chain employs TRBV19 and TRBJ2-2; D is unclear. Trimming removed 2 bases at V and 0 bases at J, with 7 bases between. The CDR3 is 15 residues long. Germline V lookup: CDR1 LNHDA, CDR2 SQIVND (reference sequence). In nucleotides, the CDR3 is TGTGCCAGTAGTATAATTAAAACGAACACCGGGGAGCTGTTTTTT. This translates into CASSIIKTNTGELFF.

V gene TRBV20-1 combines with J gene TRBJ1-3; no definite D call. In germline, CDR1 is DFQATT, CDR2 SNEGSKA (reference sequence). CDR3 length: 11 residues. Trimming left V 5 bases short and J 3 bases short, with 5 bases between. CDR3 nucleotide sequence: TGCAGTGCTGGGAGTGGAAACACCATATATTTT. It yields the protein CSAGSGNTIYF.

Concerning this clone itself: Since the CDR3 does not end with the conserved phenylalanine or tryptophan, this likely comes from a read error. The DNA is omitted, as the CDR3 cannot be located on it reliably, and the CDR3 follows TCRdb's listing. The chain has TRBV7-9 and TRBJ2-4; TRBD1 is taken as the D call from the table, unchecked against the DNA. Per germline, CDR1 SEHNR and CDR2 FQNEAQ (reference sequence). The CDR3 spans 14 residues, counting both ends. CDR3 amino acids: CASSRPGTGGIDGI.

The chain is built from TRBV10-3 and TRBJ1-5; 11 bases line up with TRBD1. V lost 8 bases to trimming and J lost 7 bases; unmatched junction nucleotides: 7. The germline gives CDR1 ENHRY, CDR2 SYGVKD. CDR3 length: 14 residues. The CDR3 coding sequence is TGTGCCATCGGCGGACAGGGGGCTCGGCAGCCCCAGCATTTT. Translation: CAIGGQGARQPQHF.

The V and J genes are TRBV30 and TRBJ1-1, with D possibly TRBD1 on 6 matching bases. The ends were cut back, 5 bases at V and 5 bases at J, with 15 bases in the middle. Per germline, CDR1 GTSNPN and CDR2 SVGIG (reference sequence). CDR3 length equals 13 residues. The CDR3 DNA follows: TGTGCCTGGGGCAGGGGTGCAGAAACTGAAGCTTTCTTT. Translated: CAWGRGAETEAFF.

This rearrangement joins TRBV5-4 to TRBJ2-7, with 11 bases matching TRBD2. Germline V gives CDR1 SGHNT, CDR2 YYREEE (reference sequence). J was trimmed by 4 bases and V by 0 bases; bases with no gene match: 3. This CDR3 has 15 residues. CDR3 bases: TGTGCCAGCAGCTTGGCCGGGACTAGCGGATACGAGCAGTACTTC. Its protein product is CASSLAGTSGYEQYF.